This is a list of T cell receptor beta chains from one sample in a study of neurological immune-mediated disorders. TCRdb used MiXCR to reprocess the 5' RACE reads, holding one entry per CDR3 protein. There are over 45,000 distinct CDR3 sequences in the sample; more than 3% occur only once, and approximately 2% lies in the top ten. Sequenced sample: CD4+ T cells from blood. The receptors originated from a woman aged 40 to 50 with multiple sclerosis. CDR3s include the opening cysteine and the closing phenylalanine or tryptophan. Fields, in order: V gene, J gene, D gene, clone size, CDR3 protein, CDR3 DNA. A D gene is named only where the DNA matches it firmly. Size is omitted from some rows. Given values are once, few, many or a class for expanded clones.

>TRBV10-3|TRBJ1-2|TRBD1|many
CAISGAGGAGYGYTF
TGTGCCATCAGTGGGGCAGGGGGCGCGGGCTATGGCTACACCTTC
>TRBV20-1|TRBJ1-5|NA|many
CSVQGIGNQPQHF
TGCAGTGTTCAGGGGATTGGCAATCAGCCCCAGCATTTT
>TRBV3-1|TRBJ2-2|NA|NA
CASSQGLFANTGELFF
TGTGCCAGCAGCCAAGGCCTCTTCGCGAACACCGGGGAGCTGTTTTTT
>TRBV4-2|TRBJ2-1|TRBD2|many
CASSQAGRGGALGQFF
TGTGCCAGCAGCCAAGCGGGACGGGGGGGCGCCCTTGGGCAGTTCTTC
>TRBV21-1|TRBJ1-5|NA|many
CASSAQPGTGGGQPQHF
TGTGCCAGCAGCGCGCAGCCCGGGACAGGGGGCGGACAGCCCCAGCATTTT
>TRBV5-1|TRBJ2-3|NA|many
CASSLDPQKDTQYF
TGCGCCAGCAGCTTGGATCCACAGAAAGATACGCAGTATTTT
>TRBV14|TRBJ2-3|NA|many
CASSQAGTSALGQYF
TGTGCCAGCAGCCAAGCGGGGACTTCAGCATTAGGGCAGTATTTT
>TRBV7-9|TRBJ1-1|NA|many
CASSTDREVAEAFF
TGTGCCAGCAGCACCGATAGGGAGGTCGCTGAAGCTTTCTTT
>TRBV5-1|TRBJ1-2|NA|many
CASSLGILSDNYGYTF
TGCGCCAGCAGCTTGGGAATCTTGTCAGATAACTATGGCTACACCTTC
>TRBV7-9|TRBJ1-1|NA|many
CASSPKGGSNTEAFF
TGTGCCAGCAGCCCGAAAGGCGGTTCTAACACTGAAGCTTTCTTT